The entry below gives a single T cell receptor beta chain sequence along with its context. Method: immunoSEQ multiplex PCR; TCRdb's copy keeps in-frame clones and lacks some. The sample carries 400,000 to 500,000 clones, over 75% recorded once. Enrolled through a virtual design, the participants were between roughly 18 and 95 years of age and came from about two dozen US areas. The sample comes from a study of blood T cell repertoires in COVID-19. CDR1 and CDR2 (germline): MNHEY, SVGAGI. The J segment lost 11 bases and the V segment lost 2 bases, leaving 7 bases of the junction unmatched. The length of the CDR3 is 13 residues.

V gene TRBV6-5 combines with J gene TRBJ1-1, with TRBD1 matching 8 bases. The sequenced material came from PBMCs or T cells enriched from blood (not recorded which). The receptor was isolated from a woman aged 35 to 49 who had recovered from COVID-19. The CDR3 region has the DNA TGTGCCAGCAGTTACCAAGGGACAGGTGGGGCTTTCTTT. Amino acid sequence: CASSYQGTGGAFF.